This is a list of T cell receptor beta chains from one sample in a study of STAT5B mutations in CD4+ large granular lymphocyte leukemia. The protocol was immunoSEQ multiplex PCR, while the TCRdb copy is restricted to in-frame clones and leaves out a portion. The sample lists about 20,000 clones, 82% occurring once. Sequencing used CD4+ T cells from blood buffy coats. Receptors were obtained from a human donor in good health. Each CDR3 is given with its conserved first and last residue.

CDR3 protein: CASSLLGTRSAFF; V gene: TRBV7-9; J gene: TRBJ1-1
CDR3 protein: CASSLFYRETQYF; V gene: TRBV7-8; J gene: TRBJ2-5
CDR3 protein: CASSQLYEQYF; V gene: TRBV7-6; J gene: TRBJ2-7
CDR3 protein: CASSLARTSGLATTDTQYF; V gene: TRBV5-4; J gene: TRBJ2-3
CDR3 protein: CASSRQGRPSGANVLTF; V gene: TRBV5-4; J gene: TRBJ2-6
CDR3 protein: CASSLNRAAKNIQYF; V gene: TRBV7-2; J gene: TRBJ2-4
CDR3 protein: CASQDRGGYGYTF; V gene: TRBV19; J gene: TRBJ1-2
CDR3 protein: CASSPDSGEVGPQHF; V gene: TRBV18; J gene: TRBJ1-5
CDR3 protein: CASSPVGTGRQYF; V gene: TRBV7-9; J gene: TRBJ2-3
CDR3 protein: CASTLSGRYGYTF; V gene: TRBV19; J gene: TRBJ1-2